These T cell receptor beta chains were read from a single sample in a study of blood T cell repertoires in COVID-19. Repertoires were generated with immunoSEQ multiplex PCR, while TCRdb's copy carries only in-frame clones and drops some. The table shows around 100,000 clones, with more than 80% occurring only once. What was sequenced was peripheral blood. Receptors originate from a woman of 80 years or more with acute or convalescent COVID-19. Each CDR3 is given with its conserved first and last residue. Fields, in order: CDR3 length, J gene, clone size, D gene, V gene, CDR3 protein, CDR3 DNA. The D gene is left open where the match is weak. Only part of the rows carry a size: once, few, many, or a class if the clone is expanded.

14 | TRBJ2-7 | NA | NA | TRBV4-1 | CASSQEGATYEQYF | TGCGCCAGCAGCCAAGAGGGGGCAACCTACGAGCAGTACTTC
14 | TRBJ2-7 | NA | NA | TRBV3-1/TRBV3-2 | CASSQDWRGYEQYF | TGTGCCAGCAGCCAAGACTGGCGGGGCTACGAGCAGTACTTC
12 | TRBJ2-1 | NA | TRBD1 | TRBV11-3 | CASSRTGGEQFF | TGTGCCAGCAGCAGGACAGGGGGTGAGCAGTTCTTC
11 | TRBJ1-1 | NA | NA | TRBV12-3/TRBV12-4 | CASSENTEAFF | TGTGCCAGCAGCGAGAATACTGAAGCTTTCTTT
12 | TRBJ1-1 | NA | TRBD1 | TRBV27 | CASSPPGGTAFF | TGTGCCAGCAGTCCCCCAGGGGGCACAGCTTTCTTT
16 | TRBJ2-7 | NA | TRBD2 | TRBV7-9 | CASSSRSPAGEVEQYF | TGTGCCAGCAGCTCCCGGTCGCCTGCGGGGGAGGTCGAGCAGTACTTC
18 | TRBJ2-3 | once | TRBD2 | TRBV9 | CASSVDGLAGGLTDTQYF | TGTGCCAGCAGCGTAGATGGACTAGCGGGGGGCCTCACAGATACGCAGTATTTT
16 | TRBJ2-5 | NA | TRBD1 | TRBV5-4 | CASSHKGALWGETQYF | TGTGCCAGCAGCCATAAGGGGGCTCTATGGGGAGAGACCCAGTACTTC
14 | TRBJ2-7 | NA | TRBD1 | TRBV2 | CASSPDRDAYEQYF | TGTGCCAGCAGTCCAGACAGGGACGCCTACGAGCAGTACTTC
16 | TRBJ2-1 | NA | TRBD2 | TRBV2 | CASSRLAGGPANEQFF | TGTGCCAGCAGTCGACTAGCGGGGGGGCCGGCAAATGAGCAGTTCTTC
15 | TRBJ1-5 | NA | NA | TRBV30 | CAWSPRRQSNQPQHF | TGTGCCTGGAGCCCTCGAAGACAGTCCAATCAGCCCCAGCATTTT
15 | TRBJ2-1 | NA | NA | TRBV7-2 | CASSLEAGRYNEQFF | TGTGCCAGCAGCTTAGAGGCGGGGAGGTACAATGAGCAGTTCTTC
12 | TRBJ1-1 | NA | NA | TRBV19 | CASDAGGDEAFF | TGTGCCAGCGACGCGGGTGGTGATGAAGCTTTCTTT
18 | TRBJ1-6 | NA | TRBD1 | TRBV7-2 | CASSLGQGRFSTDSPLHF | TGTGCCAGCAGCTTAGGACAGGGTAGGTTCTCGACGGATTCACCCCTCCACTTT
13 | TRBJ2-7 | NA | NA | TRBV5-5 | CASSKTGTYEQYF | TGTGCCAGCAGCAAGACAGGTACCTACGAGCAGTACTTC
15 | TRBJ1-6 | NA | TRBD1 | TRBV30 | CAWKVFGQVNSPLHF | TGTGCCTGGAAGGTCTTTGGACAGGTGAATTCACCCCTCCACTTT
12 | TRBJ1-6 | NA | NA | TRBV28 | CASSSVYSPLHF | TGTGCCAGCTCTTCCGTTTATTCACCCCTCCACTTT
13 | TRBJ2-2 | once | NA | TRBV12-3/TRBV12-4 | CASILQGPGELFF | TGTGCCAGCATCCTACAGGGTCCCGGGGAGCTGTTTTTT
11 | TRBJ1-1 | NA | NA | TRBV6-5 | CASSSWGLAFF | TGTGCCAGCAGTTCTTGGGGGCTAGCTTTCTTT